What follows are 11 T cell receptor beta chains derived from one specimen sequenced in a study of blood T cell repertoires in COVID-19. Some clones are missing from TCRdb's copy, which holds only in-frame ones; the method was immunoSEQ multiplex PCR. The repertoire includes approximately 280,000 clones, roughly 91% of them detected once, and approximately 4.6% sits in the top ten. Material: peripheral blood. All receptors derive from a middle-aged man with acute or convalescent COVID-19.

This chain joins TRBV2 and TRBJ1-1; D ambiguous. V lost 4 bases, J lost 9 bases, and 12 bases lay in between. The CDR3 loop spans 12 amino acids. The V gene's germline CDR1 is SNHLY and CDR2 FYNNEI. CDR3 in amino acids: CASSASGMQAFF. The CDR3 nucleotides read TGTGCCAGCAGTGCTTCGGGGATGCAAGCTTTCTTT.

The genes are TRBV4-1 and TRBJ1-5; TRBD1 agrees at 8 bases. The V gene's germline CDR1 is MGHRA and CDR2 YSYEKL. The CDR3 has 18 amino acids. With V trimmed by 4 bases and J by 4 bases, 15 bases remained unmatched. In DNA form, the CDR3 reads TGCGCCAGCAGCCCTACCGAGAAGGCAGGGGGCACAAATCAGCCCCAGCATTTT. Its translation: CASSPTEKAGGTNQPQHF.

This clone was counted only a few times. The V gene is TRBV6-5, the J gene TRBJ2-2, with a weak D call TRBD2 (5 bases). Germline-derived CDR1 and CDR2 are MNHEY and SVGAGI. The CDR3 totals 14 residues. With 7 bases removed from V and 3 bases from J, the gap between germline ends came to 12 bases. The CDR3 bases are TGTGCCAGCAACCCGGACTCATACACCGGGGAGCTGTTTTTT. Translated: CASNPDSYTGELFF.

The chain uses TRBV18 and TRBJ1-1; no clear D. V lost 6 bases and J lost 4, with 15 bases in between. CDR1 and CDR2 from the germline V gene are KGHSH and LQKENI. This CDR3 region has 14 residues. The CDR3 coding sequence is TGTGCCAGCTCCCAGATCATGAGGTTCACTGAAGCTTTCTTT. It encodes CASSQIMRFTEAFF.

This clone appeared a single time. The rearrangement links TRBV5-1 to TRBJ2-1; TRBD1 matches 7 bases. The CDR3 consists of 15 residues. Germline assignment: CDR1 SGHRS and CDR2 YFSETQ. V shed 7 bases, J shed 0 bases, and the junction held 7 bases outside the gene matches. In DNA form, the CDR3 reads TGCGCCAGCGAGATGACAGGGAACTCCTACAATGAGCAGTTCTTC. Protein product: CASEMTGNSYNEQFF.

DNA of the CDR3: TGTGCCATCAGTGGTTCGGGACAGGTTCATTCACCCCTCCACTTT. It yields the protein CAISGSGQVHSPLHF. V is TRBV10-3 and J is TRBJ1-6, with 8 positions matching TRBD1. CDR3 length equals 15 residues. Germline CDR1 reads ENHRY; CDR2 reads SYGVKD. Losses at the gene ends were 4 bases for V and 8 bases for J; bases not matched to a gene: 7.

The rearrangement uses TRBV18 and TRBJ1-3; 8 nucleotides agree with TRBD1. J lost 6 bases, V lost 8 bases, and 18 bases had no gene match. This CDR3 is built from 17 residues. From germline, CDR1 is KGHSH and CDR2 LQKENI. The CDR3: CASPPSWGRGLENTIYF. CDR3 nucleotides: TGTGCCAGCCCCCCCTCGTGGGGCAGGGGGCTGGAAAACACCATATATTTT.

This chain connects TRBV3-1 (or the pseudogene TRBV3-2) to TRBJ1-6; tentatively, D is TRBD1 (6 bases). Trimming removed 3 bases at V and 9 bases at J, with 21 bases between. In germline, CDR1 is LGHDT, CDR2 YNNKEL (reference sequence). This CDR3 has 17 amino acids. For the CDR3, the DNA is TGTGCCAGCAGCCAGCGGGGGATAGGGGGGCGCGGTTCACCCCTCCACTTT. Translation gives CASSQRGIGGRGSPLHF.

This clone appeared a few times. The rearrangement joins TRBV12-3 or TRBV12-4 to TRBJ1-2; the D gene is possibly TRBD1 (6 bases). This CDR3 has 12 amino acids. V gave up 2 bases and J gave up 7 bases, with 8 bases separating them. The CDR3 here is CASSLTGSGYTF. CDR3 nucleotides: TGTGCCAGCAGTTTAACAGGGTCTGGCTACACCTTC.

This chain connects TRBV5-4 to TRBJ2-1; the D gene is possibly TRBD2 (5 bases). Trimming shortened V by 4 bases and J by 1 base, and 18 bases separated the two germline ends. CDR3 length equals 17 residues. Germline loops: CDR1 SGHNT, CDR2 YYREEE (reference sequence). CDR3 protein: CASSPSIERLSYNEQFF. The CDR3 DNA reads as TGTGCCAGCAGCCCCTCGATTGAGCGGCTTTCCTACAATGAGCAGTTCTTC.

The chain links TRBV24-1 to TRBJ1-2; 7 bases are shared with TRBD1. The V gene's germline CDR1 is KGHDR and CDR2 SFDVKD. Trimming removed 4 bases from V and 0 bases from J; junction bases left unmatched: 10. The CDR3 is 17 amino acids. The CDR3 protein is CATSDRISGTANYGYTF. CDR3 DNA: TGTGCCACCAGTGACCGAATATCCGGGACAGCTAACTATGGCTACACCTTC.